This entry lists 21 T cell receptor beta chains sequenced from one sample in a study of OX40 agonist ivuxolimab in advanced cancers. Clones were sequenced by immunoSEQ multiplex PCR, and TCRdb holds only the in-frame ones, with some missing. Among some 41,000 clones listed, 85% to 90% were seen once. The sample here was CD4+ or CD8+ T cells sorted from blood, taken in a trial of the OX40 agonist ivuxolimab. These receptor sequences come from an adult with an advanced solid tumor such as melanoma, head and neck, liver or kidney cancer.

The chain employs TRBV27 and TRBJ1-2; 7 bases map to TRBD1. Germline lookup yields CDR1 MNHEY and CDR2 SMNVEV (reference sequence). This CDR3 contains 13 residues. Unmatched junction bases numbered 7, after V lost 8 bases and J lost 4 bases. The CDR3 loop is CASAGQGGYGYTF. The CDR3 DNA sequence: TGTGCCAGCGCGGGGCAGGGGGGCTATGGCTACACCTTC.

As to this clone: It is likely a read error, because the conserved phenylalanine at the end of the CDR3 is missing. V usage is TRBV2 and J usage is TRBJ1-6; D call uncertain. The V end was cut by 1 base, the J end by 10 bases, with 5 bases between. CDR3 size: 12 residues. Germline loops: CDR1 SNHLY, CDR2 FYNNEI. CDR3 amino acids: CASSEDHSPLHL. The CDR3 DNA is TGTGCCAGCAGTGAAGATCACTCACCCCTCCACCTT.

The V call is TRBV9, the J call TRBJ2-1; 11 bases line up with TRBD1. Looked up from germline, CDR1 is SGDLS and CDR2 is YYNGEE. Trimming cost V 3 bases and J 7 bases; bases outside gene matches: 9. The CDR3 totals 16 residues. CDR3 nucleotides: TGTGCCAGCAGCGCGACCGGGACAGGGGGGATGAATGAGCAGTTCTTC. Protein product: CASSATGTGGMNEQFF.

The rearrangement uses TRBV14 and TRBJ2-7, with D possibly matching TRBD1 (5 bases). Looked up from germline, CDR1 is SGHDN and CDR2 is FVKESK. With 1 base removed from V and 0 bases from J, the gap between germline ends came to 13 bases. The CDR3 is 16 amino acids. The CDR3 loop reads CASSQGGWGPSYEQYF. The CDR3 DNA reads TGTGCCAGCAGCCAAGGTGGGTGGGGCCCCTCCTACGAGCAGTACTTC.

The J gene is TRBJ2-3, the V gene TRBV11-2, with 10 bases aligning to TRBD1. Trimming took 0 bases from V and 2 from J; bases not matched to a gene: 2. The CDR3 spans 16 residues. Germline values: CDR1 SGHAT, CDR2 FQNNGV. The CDR3 nucleotides read TGTGCCAGCAGCTTAGAGGGGACAGGGGCCACAGATACGCAGTATTTT. Encoded protein: CASSLEGTGATDTQYF.

The chain is built from TRBV7-2 and TRBJ1-2, with a possible D match to TRBD1 (5 bases). Germline assignment: CDR1 SGHTA and CDR2 FQGNSA. The CDR3 is 13 residues long. V was cut by 5 bases and J by 7 bases, with 14 bases left in between. CDR3 nucleotides: TGTGCCAGCAGCCCGGGGAGGGACGGTGGCTACACCTTC. Its translation is CASSPGRDGGYTF.

The genes are TRBV29-1 and TRBJ1-6; perhaps TRBD1 as D (5 bases). V was trimmed by 7 bases and J by 6 bases, leaving 10 bases between them. Germline assignment: CDR1 SQVTM and CDR2 ANQGSEA. The CDR3 is 12 residues long. The CDR3 nucleotides are TGCAGCGCCGGGGGGGGTAATTCACCCCTCCACTTT. Amino acid sequence: CSAGGGNSPLHF.

The gene calls are TRBV7-8 and TRBJ1-1, with TRBD1 matching over 7 bases. The CDR3 consists of 14 residues. The germline gives CDR1 SGHVS, CDR2 FQNEAQ. Unmatched junction bases numbered 4, after V lost 4 bases and J lost 2 bases. The CDR3 DNA sequence: TGTGCCAGCAGCTCCTGGGACAGCAACACTGAAGCTTTCTTT. Protein product: CASSSWDSNTEAFF.

This clone was counted once. The gene calls are TRBV7-9 and TRBJ2-2, with 7 bases identical to TRBD1. V shed 7 bases and J 3 bases; nucleotides not matched to a gene: 8. The CDR3 is 15 residues long. CDR1 SEHNR and CDR2 FQNEAQ come from the germline V gene (reference sequence). CDR3 sequence reads: CASKLDRVDTGELFF. In nucleotides, the CDR3 is TGTGCCAGCAAACTCGACAGGGTTGACACCGGGGAGCTGTTTTTT.

The chain has TRBV6-1 and TRBJ2-5; D gene unclear. Gene TRBJ2-7 matches the end of the DNA better, so the J call may be wrong. The CDR3 consists of 12 residues. Germline lookup yields CDR1 MNHNS and CDR2 SASEGT. The CDR3 DNA reads TGTGCCAGCACCGCGATAGCCTACGAGCAGTACTTC. Translating it yields CASTAIAYEQYF.

This clone was seen once. J is TRBJ1-1 and V is TRBV7-2, with a possible D match to TRBD1 (5 bases). Trimming removed 5 bases from V and 7 bases from J, with 11 bases in between. The CDR3 runs to 12 residues. Germline values: CDR1 SGHTA, CDR2 FQGNSA. DNA for the CDR3: TGTGCCAGCAGCCCGCGGGGGGATGAAGCTTTCTTT. It translates to CASSPRGDEAFF.

The chain couples TRBV28 to TRBJ1-1; D ambiguous. The CDR3 sequence is 13 residues long. Trimming removed 10 bases at V and 1 base at J, with 13 bases between. Germline V CDR1 and CDR2: MDHEN, SYDVKM. CDR3 bases: TGTGCCACCTTTCTGGTAGGGAACACTGAAGCTTTCTTT. Translated, it gives CATFLVGNTEAFF.

The rearrangement uses TRBV5-4 and TRBJ2-7, with D perhaps matching TRBD1 (6 bases). V gave up 6 bases and J gave up 3 bases, with 13 bases separating them. This CDR3 region has 13 residues. The V gene's germline CDR1 is SGHNT and CDR2 YYREEE (reference sequence). DNA for the CDR3: TGTGCCAGCAAGCCCCGGGACAACTACGAGCAGTACTTC. Its protein is CASKPRDNYEQYF.

The chain's CDR3 is CASSLWRQPQHF. The CDR3 nucleotides are TGTGCCAGCAGCTTATGGCGCCAGCCCCAGCATTTT. The gene calls are TRBV5-6 and TRBJ1-5; D remains ambiguous. The CDR3 consists of 12 residues. Germline V gives CDR1 SGHDT, CDR2 YYEEEE. V was pared by 2 bases and J by 7 bases, with 7 bases between.

The CDR3 loop is CASSIDSDGNTIYF. The CDR3 region has the DNA TGTGCCAGTAGTATAGACTCGGATGGAAACACCATATATTTT. The rearrangement joins TRBV19 to TRBJ1-3; D is ambiguous. The CDR3 has 14 amino acids. The V gene lost 0 bases and the J gene lost 3 bases, with 6 bases spanning the gap. Germline CDR1 reads LNHDA; CDR2 reads SQIVND (reference sequence).

V and J are TRBV2 and TRBJ2-5; D is uncertain. The CDR3 length is 11 residues. Trimming removed 6 bases from V and 5 bases from J, with 7 bases in between. In germline, CDR1 is SNHLY, CDR2 FYNNEI. CDR3 nucleotides: TGTGCCAGCAGCACTGGGGAGACCCAGTACTTC. Its translation is CASSTGETQYF.

This chain joins TRBV6-1 and TRBJ2-7, with D perhaps matching TRBD1 or TRBD2 (5 bases each). V was cut by 7 bases and J by 2 bases, with 12 bases left in between. This CDR3 is 13 amino acids long. From germline, CDR1 is MNHNS and CDR2 SASEGT. CDR3: CASNAQGPYEQYF. The CDR3 bases are TGTGCCAGCAACGCCCAGGGACCCTACGAGCAGTACTTC.

The genes are TRBV15 and TRBJ1-3, with 11 bases fitting TRBD1. The germline gives CDR1 LNHNV, CDR2 YYDKDF (reference sequence). The CDR3 length is 17 residues. V lost 0 bases to trimming and J lost 8 bases; unmatched junction nucleotides: 9. Here the CDR3 DNA reads TGTGCCACCAGCAGAGACAGCTGGGGACAGGGGGGACACACCATATATTTT. Translation gives CATSRDSWGQGGHTIYF.

This rearrangement joins TRBV7-9 to TRBJ1-1, with 9 bases aligning to TRBD1. Germline CDR1 reads SEHNR; CDR2 reads FQNEAQ (reference sequence). The CDR3 length is 15 residues. The V gene end was trimmed by 6 bases and the J gene end by 1 base; junction bases not matched to a gene: 6. The chain's CDR3 is CASRTGQGKNTEAFF. CDR3 DNA sequence: TGTGCCAGCAGGACTGGACAGGGGAAGAACACTGAAGCTTTCTTT.

The chain carries TRBV14 and TRBJ2-2, with 7 bases that match TRBD1. The ends lost 4 bases at V and 2 bases at J; junction bases unmatched: 7. Germline V gene sequence: CDR1 SGHDN, CDR2 FVKESK. The CDR3 is 16 amino acids. CDR3: CASSPPGTENTGELFF. The DNA of the CDR3 is TGTGCCAGCAGCCCACCCGGGACAGAAAACACCGGGGAGCTGTTTTTT.

The chain has TRBV7-9 and TRBJ1-6; TRBD1 is a possible D gene (6 bases). The V end was cut by 5 bases, the J end by 11 bases, with 19 bases between. There are 15 residues in the CDR3. Germline CDR1 is SEHNR and CDR2 is FQNEAQ (reference sequence). CDR3 DNA: TGTGCCAGCAGCCCTCGACAGGCCCTTGAAGCACCCCTCCACTTT. This translates into CASSPRQALEAPLHF.